This T cell receptor beta chain comes out of a study of cytomegalovirus exposure and HLA in healthy donors. Primers for the PCR totalled 60 Vbeta and 13 Jbeta. Produced via immunoSEQ multiplex PCR; TCRdb's table is partial and in-frame only. The data hold 150,000 to 250,000 clones, with roughly 85% observed a single time. Healthy bone marrow donors made up the donor group. Material: PBMCs. This TCR was recovered from a woman aged 25 to 39 in good health and CMV-seropositive.

In nucleotides, the CDR3 is TGCGCCAGCAGCCCGGACAGGGCGGGTCTTGTTGACAATGAGCAGTTCTTC. It yields the protein CASSPDRAGLVDNEQFF. The chain has TRBV5-1 and TRBJ2-1, with 8 bases that match TRBD1. From germline, CDR1 is SGHRS and CDR2 YFSETQ. The trim removed 4 bases at V and 5 bases at J, leaving 14 bases unmatched. The CDR3 runs to 17 residues.